Here is one TCR beta chain with its context. TCRdb's table, derived via immunoSEQ multiplex PCR, lists solely in-frame clones and lacks some. The sample yields roughly 150,000 clones, around 90% seen once. This sample stems from a study of control samples from healthy donors and cancer patients. This receptor was identified in a man aged 30 to 45 in good health. Sample: blood.

CDR3 residues: CASSVVTGRLNYEQYF. The CDR3 DNA follows: TGTGCCAGCAGCGTAGTGACAGGCCGGCTGAACTACGAGCAGTACTTC. The chain joins TRBV9 to TRBJ2-7, with D possibly matching TRBD1 (6 bases). The CDR3 covers 16 residues. Per the germline V gene, CDR1 is SGDLS and CDR2 is YYNGEE. V dropped 0 bases and J dropped 3 bases, with 16 bases sitting between them.